These 5 T cell receptor beta chains were sequenced from one sample in a study of blood T cell repertoires in COVID-19. Clones were sequenced by immunoSEQ multiplex PCR, and TCRdb holds only the in-frame ones, with some missing. The sample lists about 77,000 clones; more than 80% were seen once. Sequencing was performed on peripheral blood. These receptors all come from a woman in her 70s with acute or convalescent COVID-19.

The rearrangement uses TRBV5-1 and TRBJ1-1; 9 nucleotides agree with TRBD1. Germline CDR1 and CDR2: SGHRS and YFSETQ. V shed 4 bases, J shed 9 bases, and the junction held 4 bases outside the gene matches. The CDR3 spans 12 residues. CDR3 nucleotides: TGCGCCAGCAGCGAGGACAGGGGAAAAGCTTTCTTT. Its translation is CASSEDRGKAFF.

The V gene is TRBV14, the J gene TRBJ1-3; D perhaps matches TRBD1 (6 bases). Germline assignment: CDR1 SGHDN and CDR2 FVKESK. There are 17 residues in the CDR3. The germline V and J ends were trimmed by 2 bases and 0 bases, with 14 bases remaining between them. The chain's CDR3 is CASSQFQGKSSGNTIYF. The CDR3 region has the DNA TGTGCCAGCAGCCAATTCCAGGGGAAGAGCTCTGGAAACACCATATATTTT. Looking up the rest from reference TRBV14 and TRBJ1-3 gives the full variable domain: EAGVTQFPSHSVIEKGQTVTLRCDPISGHDNLYWYRRVMGKEIKFLLHFVKESKQDESGMPNNRFLAERTGGTYSTLKVQPAELEDSGVYFCASSQFQGKSSGNTIYFGEGSWLTVV.

The chain combines TRBV7-8 with TRBJ2-1; 7 bases line up with TRBD2. V trimming: 0 bases; J trimming: 13 bases; junction bases outside the gene matches: 3. Germline CDR1 reads SGHVS; CDR2 reads FQNEAQ. The CDR3 sequence is 12 residues long. For the CDR3, the DNA is TGTGCCAGCAGCTTAGCGGGAGGGGTACAGTTCTTC. It specifies CASSLAGGVQFF.

Only one count was recorded for this clone. The chain uses TRBV3-1 (or the pseudogene TRBV3-2) and TRBJ2-5, with a weak D call TRBD2 (5 bases). V lost 5 bases and J 3 bases, leaving 16 bases between the germline ends. Germline values: CDR1 LGHDT, CDR2 YNNKEL (reference sequence). This CDR3 comprises 15 residues. Here the CDR3 reads CASSIMPRLKETQYF. CDR3 nucleotides: TGTGCCAGCAGCATCATGCCTCGACTAAAAGAGACCCAGTACTTC.

This chain uses TRBV18 with TRBJ1-2, with D maybe TRBD1 (6 bases). The V end lost 6 bases, the J end lost 2 bases, and 13 bases lay between the germline ends. In germline, CDR1 is KGHSH, CDR2 LQKENI. The CDR3 consists of 14 residues. The chain's CDR3 is CASSRDRNNYGYTF. Written as DNA, the CDR3 is TGTGCCAGCTCTCGCGACAGGAACAACTATGGCTACACCTTC. Variable domain in full (rest from reference TRBV18 and TRBJ1-2): NAGVMQNPRHLVRRRGQEARLRCSPMKGHSHVYWYRQLPEEGLKFMVYLQKENIIDESGMPKERFSAEFPKEGPSILRIQQVVRGDSAAYFCASSRDRNNYGYTFGSGTRLTVV.